This T cell receptor beta chain came from a study of T-cell memory formation after mild COVID-19. Study-level findings and limits: Those CD4+ clones that contracted were mainly in CM and EM (CD8+ ones in EMRA).

Constant-segment-primed 5'RACE gave TCR alpha and TCR beta cDNA libraries with sample barcodes and UMIs. TCRdb independently ran MiXCR on the 5' RACE reads; one entry per CDR3 protein. The profile shows hundreds of thousands of distinct CDR3 sequences, over 15% of them singletons. CDR3 size: 13 residues. Trimming removed 7 bases at V and 4 bases at J, with 12 bases between. CDR1 is MGHRA, CDR2 YSYEKL, per germline. This clonotype was counted ten times or more. Its antigen is as yet unknown. The receptor comes from an adult woman who had mild COVID-19 (a few samples of this study predate the infection). Cell type and time point are not known. The V call is TRBV4-1, the J call TRBJ2-3; no definite D call. The specimen sequenced was PBMCs or a T cell subset sorted from them (not recorded which). CDR3 bases: TGCGCCAGCACCACCGAAGGAGCAGATACGCAGTATTTT. Translated, it gives CASTTEGADTQYF.